A selection of T cell receptor beta chains follows, all from one sample in a study of blood T cell repertoires in COVID-19. Some clones are missing from TCRdb's copy, which holds only in-frame ones; the method was immunoSEQ multiplex PCR. The data contain some 62,000 clones, more than 65% of them singletons. The sequenced sample consisted of peripheral blood. Every receptor here comes from a human donor in a cohort sampled during active COVID-19. Both conserved end residues are part of each CDR3. A D gene is named only where the DNA matches it firmly. A clone size is listed for some rows: how often the clone was seen (once, few, many), or a class if it is expanded.

DNA | CDR3 | V | D | size | J
TGTGCCAGCAGCCCTGGGGGGGGGCCCTCCTACGAGCAGTACTTC | CASSPGGGPSYEQYF | TRBV7-3 | - | - | TRBJ2-7
TGTGCCAGTAGTATAGCGGGGGGCTCAACTAATGAAAAACTGTTTTTT | CASSIAGGSTNEKLFF | TRBV19 | - | - | TRBJ1-4
TGTGCCAGCAGCGGACTAGCGGGGGCGGGCGAGCAGTACTTC | CASSGLAGAGEQYF | TRBV2 | TRBD2 | few | TRBJ2-7
TGCGCCAGCAGCCAAGAACCGGGGTCCGATGAGCAGTTCTTC | CASSQEPGSDEQFF | TRBV4-1 | - | - | TRBJ2-1
TGTGCCAGCAGCTTGACTAGCGGGGGGATGCAAGAGACCCAGTACTTC | CASSLTSGGMQETQYF | TRBV5-6 | TRBD2 | - | TRBJ2-5
TGTGCCAGCAGCTTAGGGCTCTACAATGAGCAGTTCTTC | CASSLGLYNEQFF | TRBV11-2 | - | - | TRBJ2-1
TGTGCCAGCCGCCACGACTATGACAATGAGCAGTTCTTC | CASRHDYDNEQFF | TRBV27 | - | - | TRBJ2-1
TGTGCCAGCTCGAGGCAGGGGAACAATGAGCAGTTCTTC | CASSRQGNNEQFF | TRBV18 | - | - | TRBJ2-1
TGCAGCGTACAAGGACAGTCGAACACCGGGGAGCTGTTTTTT | CSVQGQSNTGELFF | TRBV29-1 | - | - | TRBJ2-2
TGTGCCAGCAGCTTAGTGACAGGGGACCAGCCCCAGCATTTT | CASSLVTGDQPQHF | TRBV7-2 | TRBD1 | - | TRBJ1-5
TGTGCTAGTGGTGAAGCCGGGACTAGCTACACAGATACGCAGTATTTT | CASGEAGTSYTDTQYF | TRBV12-5 | TRBD2 | - | TRBJ2-3
TGTGCCAGTAGATCCACAGGTGGGATAACGGGTGGCTACACCTTC | CASRSTGGITGGYTF | TRBV19 | - | - | TRBJ1-2
TGTGCCTGTCCCATGGGGCAGGGGAACACCGGGGAGCTGTTTTTT | CACPMGQGNTGELFF | TRBV30 | - | - | TRBJ2-2
TGTGCCAGCCGACAGACAGGGTCCACAAAACTGTTTTTT | CASRQTGSTKLFF | TRBV28 | TRBD1 | - | TRBJ1-4
TGTGCCAGCAGTGATGCCCCAGGTCCAGCTTCACCCCTCCACTTT | CASSDAPGPASPLHF | TRBV6-4 | - | - | TRBJ1-6
TGTGCCAGCAGTTTTTCGGGTAACCAGCCCCAGCATTTT | CASSFSGNQPQHF | TRBV6-2/TRBV6-3 | - | - | TRBJ1-5
TGTGCCTGGAGTCCAGGGAATAGTCAGCCCCAGCATTTT | CAWSPGNSQPQHF | TRBV30 | - | - | TRBJ1-5
TGTGCCAGCAGCACGACAGGGTCCTATGGCTACACCTTC | CASSTTGSYGYTF | TRBV6-5 | TRBD1 | - | TRBJ1-2
TGTGCCAGCAGTCCCACAGGGGGCGCCGTCTACGAGCAGTACTTC | CASSPTGGAVYEQYF | TRBV6-5 | TRBD1 | - | TRBJ2-7
TGCGCCAGCAGTGAAAGGGGACAGGGGGGCTTAATGAACACTGAAGCTTTCTTT | CASSERGQGGLMNTEAFF | TRBV10-1 | TRBD1 | - | TRBJ1-1
TGTGCCAGCAGAAATGACAGGTCTGAGTCTAGTGAAGCTTTCTTT | CASRNDRSESSEAFF | TRBV6-5 | - | - | TRBJ1-1
TGTGCCAGCAGTTCAGCACCGGAGCCGAATTCACCCCTCCACTTT | CASSSAPEPNSPLHF | TRBV6-5 | - | - | TRBJ1-6
TGCGCCAGCAGCTTGGACGGGTTCGGGAGTCAGCCCCAGCATTTT | CASSLDGFGSQPQHF | TRBV5-1 | - | many | TRBJ1-5
TGCAGCTTGGGGCCCGGGACAGAGCAGTATTTT | CSLGPGTEQYF | TRBV29-1 | TRBD1 | - | TRBJ2-3
TGTGCCCCCCGGGGAAATGAAAAACTGTTTTTT | CAPRGNEKLFF | TRBV24-1 | - | once | TRBJ1-4
TGTGCCAGCAGCCTAATTTCGACTAGCGGGGCCATTGGTAACACCGGGGAGCTGTTTTTT | CASSLISTSGAIGNTGELFF | TRBV3-1/TRBV3-2 | TRBD2 | once | TRBJ2-2
TGTGCCAGCAAACCGACAGGGGACTTATACGAGCAGTACTTC | CASKPTGDLYEQYF | TRBV7-2 | TRBD1 | - | TRBJ2-7
TGTGCCAGCAGCCCGACCAGCGCCACCGGGGAGCTGTTTTTT | CASSPTSATGELFF | TRBV13 | - | - | TRBJ2-2
TGTGCCAGGCCTGAGGACAGGAGCTCCTACGAGCAGTACTTC | CARPEDRSSYEQYF | TRBV19 | TRBD1 | few | TRBJ2-7
TGCGCCAGCAGCTTGCTGGGGGCGCGGGTGGGCACAGATACGCAGTATTTT | CASSLLGARVGTDTQYF | TRBV5-1 | - | - | TRBJ2-3
TGTGCCAGCAGCAACCTAGCGGGGGGGCCCGGGGAGACCCAGTACTTC | CASSNLAGGPGETQYF | TRBV7-8 | TRBD2 | - | TRBJ2-5
TGCGCCAGCAGTCAATCGGGCAACCCCTATCCCAATCAGCCCCAGCATTTT | CASSQSGNPYPNQPQHF | TRBV23-1 | - | - | TRBJ1-5
TGTGCCAGCTCACCGGGGGGAACGGGCGAGCAGTACTTC | CASSPGGTGEQYF | TRBV18 | - | - | TRBJ2-7
TGTGCCAGCAGGGAAGACCAGGGGACGTCTAACTATGGCTACACCTTC | CASREDQGTSNYGYTF | TRBV6-1 | - | - | TRBJ1-2
TGTGCCAGCAGCACAAGGACTAGCCCAGGGTACAATGAGCAGTTCTTC | CASSTRTSPGYNEQFF | TRBV5-4 | TRBD2 | - | TRBJ2-1
TGTGCCAGCAGTGGGGCCCCGAGGTCTTTC | CASSGAPRSF | TRBV28 | - | - | TRBJ1-2
TGTGCCAGCAGTGAAGTAGGACATCACAATCAGCCCCAGCATTTT | CASSEVGHHNQPQHF | TRBV6-1 | - | few | TRBJ1-5
TGTGCCAGCAGCTCTGGAGGCCTAGCGAGGGACAATGAGCAGTTCTTC | CASSSGGLARDNEQFF | TRBV5-4 | - | - | TRBJ2-1
TGTGCCAGCAGTCTGACAGGGAACTACGAGCAGTACTTC | CASSLTGNYEQYF | TRBV27 | TRBD1 | - | TRBJ2-7
TGCAGTGCTAGTCGGACAGGGATTGGCTACACCTTC | CSASRTGIGYTF | TRBV20-1 | TRBD1 | - | TRBJ1-2
TGTGCCAGCTCACCAGGGGCTGGGCTTAACACCGGGGAGCTGTTTTTT | CASSPGAGLNTGELFF | TRBV18 | - | - | TRBJ2-2
TGTGCCAGCAGCCAAGATCTACACACCGGGGAGCTGTTTTTT | CASSQDLHTGELFF | TRBV3-1/TRBV3-2 | - | - | TRBJ2-2
TGTGCCAGCAGCCGACAGGGGGGCAATCAGCCCCAGCATTTT | CASSRQGGNQPQHF | TRBV6-2/TRBV6-3 | TRBD1 | few | TRBJ1-5
TGTGCCAGCAGCCGGGACAGGGCTGGAAACACCATATATTTT | CASSRDRAGNTIYF | TRBV7-2 | TRBD1 | few | TRBJ1-3
TGTGCCAGCAGCCCCAGGACAGGGGGCCATGAGCAGTTCTTC | CASSPRTGGHEQFF | TRBV7-3 | TRBD1 | - | TRBJ2-1
TGTGCCAGCAGCAAAACAGGGGAAAAAGAGACCCAGTACTTC | CASSKTGEKETQYF | TRBV16 | TRBD1 | few | TRBJ2-5
TGTGCCAGCAGCTTGGGCGGGGGGGCTGGCAATGAGCAGTTCTTC | CASSLGGGAGNEQFF | TRBV7-3 | TRBD2 | - | TRBJ2-1
TGTGCCAGCAGCTGGCCCGGACAGACTCCTAATGAGCAGTTCTTC | CASSWPGQTPNEQFF | TRBV5-4 | - | once | TRBJ2-1
TGTGCCACCAGCAGAGGGGGACAGGGGGCAGGTGAAGCTTTCTTT | CATSRGGQGAGEAFF | TRBV15 | TRBD1 | - | TRBJ1-1
TGCGCCAGCAGCCCCCGCTTGGGAGTAAATGAAAAACTGTTTTTT | CASSPRLGVNEKLFF | TRBV4-1 | - | - | TRBJ1-4
TGTGCCAGCAGCTTCACGTCTATCGGGGATACCCAGTACTTC | CASSFTSIGDTQYF | TRBV5-5 | - | - | TRBJ2-5
TGTGCCAGCAGAGGGGTCGGCTTTGACTACACCTTC | CASRGVGFDYTF | TRBV6-5 | - | - | TRBJ1-2
TGTGCCAGCTCACCAACGGCAACTAATGAAAAACTGTTTTTT | CASSPTATNEKLFF | TRBV18 | - | - | TRBJ1-4